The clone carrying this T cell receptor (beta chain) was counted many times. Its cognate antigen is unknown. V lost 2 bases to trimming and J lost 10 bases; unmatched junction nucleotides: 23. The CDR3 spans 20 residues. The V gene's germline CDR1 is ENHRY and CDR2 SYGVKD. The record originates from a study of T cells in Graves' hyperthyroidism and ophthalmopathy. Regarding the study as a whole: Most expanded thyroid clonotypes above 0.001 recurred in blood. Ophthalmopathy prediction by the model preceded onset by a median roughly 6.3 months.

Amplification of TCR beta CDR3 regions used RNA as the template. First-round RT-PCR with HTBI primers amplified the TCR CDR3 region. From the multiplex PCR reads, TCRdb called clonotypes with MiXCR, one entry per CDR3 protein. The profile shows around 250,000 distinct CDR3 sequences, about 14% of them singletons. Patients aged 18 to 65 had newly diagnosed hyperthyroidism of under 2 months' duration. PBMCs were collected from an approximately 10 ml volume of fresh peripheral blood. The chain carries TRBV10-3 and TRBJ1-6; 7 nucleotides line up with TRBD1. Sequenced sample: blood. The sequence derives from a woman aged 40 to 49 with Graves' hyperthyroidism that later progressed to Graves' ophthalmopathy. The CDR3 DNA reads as TGTGCCATCAGTGAGATTAGAAGGGCAGGGGGGCGACGAGCTGGATCACCCCTCCACTTT. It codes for CAISEIRRAGGRRAGSPLHF.